The rows below give T cell receptor beta chains drawn from one sample of a study of graft-versus-host responses after intestinal transplantation. Method: immunoSEQ multiplex PCR; TCRdb's copy keeps in-frame clones and lacks some. The data hold around 88,000 clones, with about 91% observed a single time. These receptors have no known antigen. This sample comprised unstimulated CD8+ T cells sorted from spleen or lymph node cells, obtained before transplant. Receptors were obtained from a human donor who was the organ donor for an intestinal transplant. Each CDR3 is given with its conserved first and last residue. Each record gives: D gene, J gene, clone size, V gene, CDR3 protein, CDR3 DNA. D genes are given only for firm matches. Not every row has a clone size; where given, it reads once, few, many or a size class.

d_call: NA; j_call: TRBJ1-1; clone_size: NA; v_call: TRBV7-9; cdr3_aa: CASSHARWGETEAFF; cdr3_nt: TGTGCCAGCAGCCACGCGCGGTGGGGGGAAACTGAAGCTTTCTTT
d_call: TRBD1; j_call: TRBJ1-5; clone_size: NA; v_call: TRBV19; cdr3_aa: CASSIWGQGNQPQHF; cdr3_nt: TGTGCCAGTAGTATATGGGGACAGGGGAATCAGCCCCAGCATTTT
d_call: NA; j_call: TRBJ2-7; clone_size: NA; v_call: TRBV6-5; cdr3_aa: CASSYSAASYEQYF; cdr3_nt: TGTGCCAGCAGTTACTCTGCAGCCAGCTACGAGCAGTACTTC
d_call: NA; j_call: TRBJ2-4; clone_size: once; v_call: TRBV5-6; cdr3_aa: CASSSGTDTFDQYF; cdr3_nt: TGTGCCAGCAGCTCCGGGACGGATACCTTTGATCAGTACTTC
d_call: NA; j_call: TRBJ1-2; clone_size: NA; v_call: TRBV5-1; cdr3_aa: CASSLEQNYGYTF; cdr3_nt: TGCGCCAGCAGCTTGGAACAGAATTATGGCTACACCTTC
d_call: NA; j_call: TRBJ1-2; clone_size: NA; v_call: TRBV6-6; cdr3_aa: CASSSISYGYTF; cdr3_nt: TGTGCCAGCAGTTCGATTTCCTATGGCTACACCTTC
d_call: NA; j_call: TRBJ1-2; clone_size: NA; v_call: TRBV30; cdr3_aa: CAWSVGAVGGGYTF; cdr3_nt: TGTGCCTGGAGTGTAGGGGCCGTGGGGGGCGGCTACACCTTC
d_call: NA; j_call: TRBJ2-7; clone_size: NA; v_call: TRBV25-1; cdr3_aa: CASSDGGWGNYEQYF; cdr3_nt: TGTGCCAGCAGTGATGGAGGGTGGGGGAACTACGAGCAGTACTTC
d_call: TRBD1; j_call: TRBJ1-5; clone_size: NA; v_call: TRBV10-3; cdr3_aa: CAISPSGTGPSQPQHF; cdr3_nt: TGTGCCATCAGCCCGAGTGGGACAGGGCCTAGTCAGCCCCAGCATTTT
d_call: NA; j_call: TRBJ1-2; clone_size: NA; v_call: TRBV27; cdr3_aa: CASSFGPTYGYTF; cdr3_nt: TGTGCCAGCAGTTTTGGACCGACATATGGCTACACCTTC
d_call: TRBD2; j_call: TRBJ2-7; clone_size: NA; v_call: TRBV9; cdr3_aa: CASSLAGGQNEQYF; cdr3_nt: TGTGCCAGCAGCCTAGCGGGGGGGCAGAACGAGCAGTACTTC
d_call: NA; j_call: TRBJ2-7; clone_size: NA; v_call: TRBV7-9; cdr3_aa: CASTSLEIPYEQYF; cdr3_nt: TGTGCCAGCACCTCCCTAGAAATCCCCTACGAGCAGTACTTC
d_call: TRBD2; j_call: TRBJ2-1; clone_size: once; v_call: TRBV7-3; cdr3_aa: CASSYLGGSSYNEQFF; cdr3_nt: TGTGCCAGCAGCTACCTTGGCGGGAGCTCCTACAATGAGCAGTTCTTC
d_call: TRBD2; j_call: TRBJ2-1; clone_size: once; v_call: TRBV9; cdr3_aa: CASSGGLAGENNEQFF; cdr3_nt: TGTGCCAGCAGCGGGGGACTAGCGGGAGAAAACAATGAGCAGTTCTTC
d_call: TRBD2; j_call: TRBJ2-3; clone_size: once; v_call: TRBV6-1; cdr3_aa: CASSTQAGGPNTQYF; cdr3_nt: TGTGCCAGCAGTACTCAAGCGGGGGGGCCAAATACGCAGTATTTT
d_call: NA; j_call: TRBJ2-1; clone_size: NA; v_call: TRBV19; cdr3_aa: CASSTHMAHEQFF; cdr3_nt: TGTGCCAGTAGTACACACATGGCCCATGAGCAGTTCTTC
d_call: TRBD2; j_call: TRBJ2-7; clone_size: NA; v_call: TRBV5-1; cdr3_aa: CASSPGLASYEQYF; cdr3_nt: TGCGCCAGCAGCCCGGGACTAGCTTCCTACGAGCAGTACTTC
d_call: NA; j_call: TRBJ1-2; clone_size: NA; v_call: TRBV30; cdr3_aa: CAWSPLGTFTGYTF; cdr3_nt: TGTGCCTGGAGTCCCCTCGGGACTTTTACCGGCTACACCTTC
d_call: TRBD2; j_call: TRBJ2-7; clone_size: NA; v_call: TRBV5-1; cdr3_aa: CASSLWTSAGGSYEQYF; cdr3_nt: TGCGCCAGCAGCTTATGGACTAGCGCGGGGGGCTCCTACGAGCAGTACTTC
d_call: NA; j_call: TRBJ1-3; clone_size: NA; v_call: TRBV7-9; cdr3_aa: CASSSWTDSGNTIYF; cdr3_nt: TGTGCCAGCAGCTCGTGGACAGATTCTGGAAACACCATATATTTT
d_call: NA; j_call: TRBJ1-4; clone_size: few; v_call: TRBV6-1; cdr3_aa: CASSELRRTNEKLFF; cdr3_nt: TGTGCCAGCAGTGAACTCAGGCGGACCAATGAAAAACTGTTTTTT
d_call: NA; j_call: TRBJ2-2; clone_size: NA; v_call: TRBV9; cdr3_aa: CASSVVGTPNTGELFF; cdr3_nt: TGTGCCAGCAGCGTAGTGGGGACACCTAACACCGGGGAGCTGTTTTTT
d_call: NA; j_call: TRBJ1-3; clone_size: once; v_call: TRBV5-1; cdr3_aa: CASSLFPVRSGNTIYF; cdr3_nt: TGCGCCAGCAGCTTGTTTCCGGTCCGCTCTGGAAACACCATATATTTT
d_call: TRBD2; j_call: TRBJ2-3; clone_size: NA; v_call: TRBV5-1; cdr3_aa: CASSPGLAGGSTDTQYF; cdr3_nt: TGCGCCAGCAGCCCCGGACTAGCGGGAGGCAGCACAGATACGCAGTATTTT
d_call: NA; j_call: TRBJ2-7; clone_size: few; v_call: TRBV2; cdr3_aa: CASSQGSGEQYF; cdr3_nt: TGTGCCAGCAGCCAGGGGTCGGGCGAGCAGTACTTC
d_call: TRBD2; j_call: TRBJ2-3; clone_size: NA; v_call: TRBV11-3; cdr3_aa: CASSTRTSGSDTQYF; cdr3_nt: TGTGCCAGCAGCACGAGGACTAGCGGGAGTGATACGCAGTATTTT
d_call: NA; j_call: TRBJ1-5; clone_size: NA; v_call: TRBV4-1; cdr3_aa: CASSQGRFLKPQHF; cdr3_nt: TGCGCCAGCAGCCAAGGTCGGTTCCTTAAGCCCCAGCATTTT
d_call: TRBD1; j_call: TRBJ1-2; clone_size: NA; v_call: TRBV5-4; cdr3_aa: CASSSRGWDGYTF; cdr3_nt: TGCGCCAGCAGCAGCAGGGGGTGGGATGGCTACACCTTC
d_call: TRBD1; j_call: TRBJ2-1; clone_size: NA; v_call: TRBV19; cdr3_aa: CASIPSPGQGAAGSYNEQFF; cdr3_nt: TGTGCCAGTATACCCTCTCCGGGACAGGGGGCAGCGGGCTCCTACAATGAGCAGTTCTTC
d_call: TRBD2; j_call: TRBJ2-2; clone_size: NA; v_call: TRBV7-7; cdr3_aa: CASSSSTSGGLTGELFF; cdr3_nt: TGTGCCAGCAGCTCCAGTACTAGCGGGGGACTCACCGGGGAGCTGTTTTTT
d_call: NA; j_call: TRBJ1-1; clone_size: NA; v_call: TRBV19; cdr3_aa: CASRGPAEAFF; cdr3_nt: TGTGCCAGTAGAGGGCCCGCTGAAGCTTTCTTT
d_call: TRBD1; j_call: TRBJ1-6; clone_size: NA; v_call: TRBV9; cdr3_aa: CASSVTPGQGVNSPLHF; cdr3_nt: TGTGCCAGCAGCGTAACCCCGGGACAGGGTGTTAATTCACCCCTCCACTTT
d_call: NA; j_call: TRBJ2-7; clone_size: NA; v_call: TRBV11-2; cdr3_aa: CASSLGRPYEQYF; cdr3_nt: TGTGCCAGCAGCTTGGGGCGGCCCTACGAGCAGTACTTC
d_call: NA; j_call: TRBJ2-2; clone_size: NA; v_call: TRBV7-6; cdr3_aa: CASSLEATGELFF; cdr3_nt: TGTGCCAGCAGCTTAGAGGCAACCGGGGAGCTGTTTTTT
d_call: NA; j_call: TRBJ2-3; clone_size: NA; v_call: TRBV19; cdr3_aa: CASSLRDINTDTQYF; cdr3_nt: TGTGCCAGTAGTCTGAGGGACATAAACACAGATACGCAGTATTTT
d_call: NA; j_call: TRBJ2-7; clone_size: NA; v_call: TRBV15; cdr3_aa: CATSNSLTYEQYF; cdr3_nt: TGTGCCACCAGCAACAGTCTTACCTACGAGCAGTACTTC
d_call: NA; j_call: TRBJ1-2; clone_size: NA; v_call: TRBV19; cdr3_aa: CASSIDGSGYTF; cdr3_nt: TGTGCCAGTAGTATAGATGGGAGTGGCTACACCTTC
d_call: NA; j_call: TRBJ1-4; clone_size: NA; v_call: TRBV10-2; cdr3_aa: CASAGGNEKLFF; cdr3_nt: TGCGCCAGCGCGGGTGGTAATGAAAAACTGTTTTTT
d_call: TRBD1; j_call: TRBJ2-3; clone_size: few; v_call: TRBV6-4; cdr3_aa: CASSEGQGADTQYF; cdr3_nt: TGTGCCAGCAGTGAAGGACAGGGCGCAGATACGCAGTATTTT
d_call: NA; j_call: TRBJ2-7; clone_size: few; v_call: TRBV6-6; cdr3_aa: CASSTGGEQYF; cdr3_nt: TGTGCCAGCAGTACCGGGGGCGAGCAGTACTTC
d_call: TRBD1; j_call: TRBJ1-1; clone_size: once; v_call: TRBV6-5; cdr3_aa: CASSYSGTGGTEAFF; cdr3_nt: TGTGCCAGCAGTTACTCGGGGACAGGGGGGACTGAAGCTTTCTTT
d_call: NA; j_call: TRBJ1-1; clone_size: NA; v_call: TRBV9; cdr3_aa: CASSVGVRTEAFF; cdr3_nt: TGTGCCAGCAGCGTAGGAGTACGCACTGAAGCTTTCTTT
d_call: NA; j_call: TRBJ1-3; clone_size: NA; v_call: TRBV11-2; cdr3_aa: CASSLDHWLNPSSGNTIYF; cdr3_nt: TGTGCCAGCAGCTTAGATCATTGGCTAAACCCCAGTTCTGGAAACACCATATATTTT
d_call: NA; j_call: TRBJ2-1; clone_size: once; v_call: TRBV2; cdr3_aa: CASSSTPTSYNEQFF; cdr3_nt: TGTGCCAGCAGTTCAACTCCAACCTCCTACAATGAGCAGTTCTTC
d_call: NA; j_call: TRBJ1-6; clone_size: NA; v_call: TRBV27; cdr3_aa: CASSEGYNSPLHF; cdr3_nt: TGTGCCAGCAGTGAAGGGTATAATTCACCCCTCCACTTT
d_call: TRBD1; j_call: TRBJ1-1; clone_size: NA; v_call: TRBV19; cdr3_aa: CASSIAPGGLNTEVFF; cdr3_nt: TGTGCCAGTAGTATAGCCCCAGGGGGGCTAAACACTGAAGTTTTCTTT
d_call: NA; j_call: TRBJ2-7; clone_size: NA; v_call: TRBV7-9; cdr3_aa: CASSRHNYEQYF; cdr3_nt: TGTGCCAGCAGCCGACACAACTACGAGCAGTACTTC
d_call: TRBD1; j_call: TRBJ2-7; clone_size: NA; v_call: TRBV18; cdr3_aa: CASSPLWDRGIYEQYF; cdr3_nt: TGTGCCAGCTCACCGCTATGGGACAGGGGTATCTACGAGCAGTACTTC
d_call: NA; j_call: TRBJ2-7; clone_size: NA; v_call: TRBV25-1; cdr3_aa: CASIREETYEQYF; cdr3_nt: TGTGCCAGCATCCGGGAAGAAACCTACGAGCAGTACTTC
d_call: NA; j_call: TRBJ2-5; clone_size: NA; v_call: TRBV10-3; cdr3_aa: CAISEASPETQYF; cdr3_nt: TGTGCCATCAGTGAGGCTAGCCCAGAGACCCAGTACTTC
d_call: NA; j_call: TRBJ1-1; clone_size: NA; v_call: TRBV11-3; cdr3_aa: CASSHSQEEAFF; cdr3_nt: TGTGCCAGCAGCCACTCTCAGGAGGAAGCTTTCTTT
d_call: TRBD1; j_call: TRBJ2-7; clone_size: NA; v_call: TRBV7-9; cdr3_aa: CASSWDRGYEQYF; cdr3_nt: TGTGCCAGCAGCTGGGACAGGGGTTACGAGCAGTACTTC
d_call: NA; j_call: TRBJ1-2; clone_size: NA; v_call: TRBV7-9; cdr3_aa: CASSLKGRGYRYGYTF; cdr3_nt: TGTGCCAGCAGCCTAAAGGGGAGGGGTTATCGTTATGGCTACACCTTC
d_call: TRBD1; j_call: TRBJ1-4; clone_size: NA; v_call: TRBV19; cdr3_aa: CASSWTGNEKLFF; cdr3_nt: TGTGCCAGTAGTTGGACAGGGAATGAAAAACTGTTTTTT
d_call: NA; j_call: TRBJ2-6; clone_size: NA; v_call: TRBV7-3; cdr3_aa: CASSLGAPGVSLSGANVLTF; cdr3_nt: TGTGCCAGCAGCTTAGGCGCCCCGGGAGTTAGCCTCTCTGGGGCCAACGTCCTGACTTTC